This TCR beta chain was recovered during a study of blood T cell repertoires in COVID-19. Study-wide context: Some COVID-19 samples were acute and others convalescent; all came from the United States, Italy and Spain.

In the original processing: By means of reference gene primer amplification, nucleated cell counts were estimated. The table came from immunoSEQ multiplex PCR; TCRdb's copy has only in-frame clones and leaves some out. That table is the source of V, J and clone size, and D and trimming were worked out from the DNA. The sample lists roughly 520,000 clones, approximately 87% occurring once. Germline V gene data show CDR1 as LGHDT and CDR2 as YNNKEL (reference sequence). The ends were cut back, 2 bases at V and 2 bases at J, with 9 bases in the middle. This CDR3 spans 14 amino acids. Source material: PBMCs or T cells enriched from blood (not recorded which). The clonotype comes from a woman aged 40 to 49 who had recovered from COVID-19. This chain links TRBV3-1 (or the pseudogene TRBV3-2) with TRBJ1-1; no clear D. CDR3 in amino acids: CASSQWQVNTEAFF. CDR3 bases: TGTGCCAGCAGCCAATGGCAGGTCAACACTGAAGCTTTCTTT.